Sequencing of this T cell receptor (beta chain) was carried out in a study of T-cell memory formation after mild COVID-19. Study findings and constraints: Clones that contracted from day 15 to 85 were balanced CD4/CD8, while later expanders leaned CD4+.

With regard to this clonotype: The antigen is undetermined.

The CDR3 spans 16 residues. The junction had 1 base not matched to a gene; V was cut back by 1 base and J by 1 base. Germline CDR1 is SGHRS and CDR2 is YFSETQ. The authors produced TCR alpha and TCR beta cDNA libraries with sample barcodes and UMIs by 5'RACE using constant-segment primers. TCRdb processed the 5' RACE reads anew with MiXCR; each CDR3 protein has one entry. Here the sample spans some 440,000 distinct CDR3 sequences, roughly 23% being singletons. The clonotype was recovered from an adult woman who had mild COVID-19 (a few samples of this study predate the infection). Cell type and time point are not known. The V gene is TRBV5-1, the J gene TRBJ2-2, with 10 nucleotides matching TRBD2. Sequencing was done on a sample of PBMCs or a T cell subset sorted from them (not recorded which). The CDR3 protein is CASSLLAGVNTGELFF. The CDR3 coding sequence is TGCGCCAGCAGCTTGCTAGCGGGAGTGAACACCGGGGAGCTGTTTTTT.